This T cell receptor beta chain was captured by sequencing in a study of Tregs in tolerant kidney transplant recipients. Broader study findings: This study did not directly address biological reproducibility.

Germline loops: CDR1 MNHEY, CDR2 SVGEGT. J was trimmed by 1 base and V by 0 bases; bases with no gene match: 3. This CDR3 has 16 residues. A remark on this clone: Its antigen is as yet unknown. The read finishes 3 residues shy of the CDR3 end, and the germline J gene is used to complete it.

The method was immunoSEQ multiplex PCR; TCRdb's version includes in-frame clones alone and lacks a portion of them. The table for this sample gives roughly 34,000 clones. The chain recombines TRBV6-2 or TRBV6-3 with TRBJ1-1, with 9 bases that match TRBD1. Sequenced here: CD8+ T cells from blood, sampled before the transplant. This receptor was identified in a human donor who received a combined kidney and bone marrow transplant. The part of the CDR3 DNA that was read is TGTGCCAGCAGTTACTCGGACAGGGGAGAGAACACTGAA. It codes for CASSYSDRGENTE. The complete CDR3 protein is CASSYSDRGENTEAFF.